The rows below give T cell receptor beta chains drawn from one sample of a study of blood T cell repertoires in COVID-19. The repertoire was sequenced with immunoSEQ multiplex PCR; TCRdb's copy has only in-frame clones and lacks some. Among almost 400,000 clones listed, approximately 90% were seen once. The sequenced sample consisted of PBMCs or T cells enriched from blood (not recorded which). The origin of the receptors is a woman under 40 with acute COVID-19. Each CDR3 is given with its conserved first and last residue. D genes are given only for firm matches. Rows give clone size only sometimes, using once, few, many, or a class for an expanded clone.

clone size: -; D gene: -; J gene: TRBJ1-5; V gene: TRBV2; CDR3 DNA: TGTGCCAGCAGTGATGGGGGCAGCAATCAGCCCCAGCATTTT; CDR3 protein: CASSDGGSNQPQHF
clone size: -; D gene: TRBD2; J gene: TRBJ2-1; V gene: TRBV7-2; CDR3 DNA: TGTGCCAGCAGCTTACGCAGAGGACTAGCGGGGGGCAACAATGAGCAGTTCTTC; CDR3 protein: CASSLRRGLAGGNNEQFF
clone size: -; D gene: TRBD1; J gene: TRBJ2-2; V gene: TRBV5-1; CDR3 DNA: TGCGCCAGCAGCTCGAAGGGACAGGGCTCCGGGGAGCTGTTTTTT; CDR3 protein: CASSSKGQGSGELFF
clone size: once; D gene: -; J gene: TRBJ1-2; V gene: TRBV7-2; CDR3 DNA: TGTGCCAGCAGCCCGCGGGCAAAAAATGGCTACACCTTC; CDR3 protein: CASSPRAKNGYTF
clone size: -; D gene: -; J gene: TRBJ1-6; V gene: TRBV14; CDR3 DNA: TGTGCCAGCAGCCAAGAACTTCTACGCAATTCACCCCTCCACTTT; CDR3 protein: CASSQELLRNSPLHF
clone size: once; D gene: TRBD1; J gene: TRBJ1-1; V gene: TRBV5-1; CDR3 DNA: TGCGCCAGCAGCTCCAAGGGGGCGACTGAAGCTTTCTTT; CDR3 protein: CASSSKGATEAFF
clone size: -; D gene: -; J gene: TRBJ2-3; V gene: TRBV7-3; CDR3 DNA: TGTGCCAGCAGCTTAATGGGCGGGGCGTGGGGCACAGATACGCAGTATTTT; CDR3 protein: CASSLMGGAWGTDTQYF
clone size: few; D gene: TRBD1; J gene: TRBJ1-6; V gene: TRBV10-1; CDR3 DNA: TGCGCCAGCAGTACAGGGACAGTTAATTCACCCCTCCACTTT; CDR3 protein: CASSTGTVNSPLHF
clone size: -; D gene: -; J gene: TRBJ1-6; V gene: TRBV18; CDR3 DNA: TGTGCCAGCTCACAACTACGTGGGGGCGCGGATAATTCACCCCTCCACTTT; CDR3 protein: CASSQLRGGADNSPLHF
clone size: -; D gene: -; J gene: TRBJ1-5; V gene: TRBV2; CDR3 DNA: TGTGCCAGCAGTGAAGCCCAAAGAGGCAATCAGCCCCAGCATTTT; CDR3 protein: CASSEAQRGNQPQHF
clone size: -; D gene: TRBD2; J gene: TRBJ2-2; V gene: TRBV5-1; CDR3 DNA: TGCGCCAGCAGCTTAAAAGCGGGGATGGCCGGGGAGCTGTTTTTT; CDR3 protein: CASSLKAGMAGELFF
clone size: -; D gene: -; J gene: TRBJ2-7; V gene: TRBV6-1; CDR3 DNA: TGTGCCAGCAGTGAAGCGCGTCCCAGAGGCTACGAGCAGTACTTC; CDR3 protein: CASSEARPRGYEQYF
clone size: -; D gene: -; J gene: TRBJ1-3; V gene: TRBV9; CDR3 DNA: TGTGCCAGCAGCGTAGAAGCGAGGGCTGGAAACACCATATATTTT; CDR3 protein: CASSVEARAGNTIYF
clone size: -; D gene: TRBD1; J gene: TRBJ2-7; V gene: TRBV7-2; CDR3 DNA: TGTGCCAGCAGCTTGGACAGGGGAACCTACGAGCAGTACTTC; CDR3 protein: CASSLDRGTYEQYF
clone size: -; D gene: -; J gene: TRBJ1-2; V gene: TRBV6-6; CDR3 DNA: TGTGCCAGCGGGCCGCGTCCCTATGGCTACACCTTC; CDR3 protein: CASGPRPYGYTF
clone size: -; D gene: TRBD1; J gene: TRBJ1-3; V gene: TRBV3-1/TRBV3-2; CDR3 DNA: TGTGCCAGCAGCCAAGATCCTTGGGACAGCAACTCTGGAAACACCATATATTTT; CDR3 protein: CASSQDPWDSNSGNTIYF
clone size: -; D gene: TRBD1; J gene: TRBJ1-4; V gene: TRBV2; CDR3 DNA: TGTGCCAGCAGCATTACCGGGACAGGGAATGAAAAACTGTTTTTT; CDR3 protein: CASSITGTGNEKLFF
clone size: -; D gene: -; J gene: TRBJ1-2; V gene: TRBV6-5; CDR3 DNA: TGTGCCAGCAGCCCCGGGGGTAACTATGGCTACACCTTC; CDR3 protein: CASSPGGNYGYTF
clone size: -; D gene: -; J gene: TRBJ1-2; V gene: TRBV5-1; CDR3 DNA: TGCGCCAGCAGCATCACCCCGCGGGACGGATCTAACTATGGCTACACCTTC; CDR3 protein: CASSITPRDGSNYGYTF
clone size: -; D gene: -; J gene: TRBJ1-1; V gene: TRBV7-6; CDR3 DNA: TGTGCCAGCAGCCCGAGACCAGGGGACACTGAAGCTTTCTTT; CDR3 protein: CASSPRPGDTEAFF
clone size: -; D gene: -; J gene: TRBJ1-2; V gene: TRBV5-5; CDR3 DNA: TGTGCCAGCAGCTTGTCAGGGGATTATGGCTACACCTTC; CDR3 protein: CASSLSGDYGYTF
clone size: -; D gene: TRBD1; J gene: TRBJ1-5; V gene: TRBV12-5; CDR3 DNA: TGTGCTAGTGGTTTGGGACAGGGGGTGGGTCAGCCCCAGCATTTT; CDR3 protein: CASGLGQGVGQPQHF
clone size: -; D gene: -; J gene: TRBJ2-5; V gene: TRBV5-1; CDR3 DNA: TGCGCCAGCCGACCCCAGACAGTCCAAGAGACCCAGTACTTC; CDR3 protein: CASRPQTVQETQYF
clone size: -; D gene: -; J gene: TRBJ2-2; V gene: TRBV6-5; CDR3 DNA: TGTGCCAGCACTCGGACAGCGAACACCGGGGAGCTGTTTTTT; CDR3 protein: CASTRTANTGELFF
clone size: -; D gene: TRBD2; J gene: TRBJ2-7; V gene: TRBV7-2; CDR3 DNA: TGTGCCAGCAGCTTAGACCCGGGGGGAAACTACGAGCAGTACTTC; CDR3 protein: CASSLDPGGNYEQYF
clone size: -; D gene: TRBD1; J gene: TRBJ2-7; V gene: TRBV5-1; CDR3 DNA: TGCGCCAGCAGCTCCACAGGGGACCGAAAGTACGAGCAGTACTTC; CDR3 protein: CASSSTGDRKYEQYF
clone size: -; D gene: -; J gene: TRBJ2-3; V gene: TRBV11-2; CDR3 DNA: TGTGCCAGCAGCTTACAGGGATCAAGCACAGATACGCAGTATTTT; CDR3 protein: CASSLQGSSTDTQYF
clone size: once; D gene: TRBD2; J gene: TRBJ2-1; V gene: TRBV6-2/TRBV6-3; CDR3 DNA: TGTGCCAGCAGCAAAGCCTCCGGGACTAGCGGCAATGAGCAGTTCTTC; CDR3 protein: CASSKASGTSGNEQFF
clone size: -; D gene: TRBD1; J gene: TRBJ1-2; V gene: TRBV5-1; CDR3 DNA: TGCGCCAGCAGCCCCGGGACAGGGGGAGTCGTTAGCTATGGCTACACCTTC; CDR3 protein: CASSPGTGGVVSYGYTF
clone size: -; D gene: -; J gene: TRBJ1-2; V gene: TRBV5-1; CDR3 DNA: TGCGCCAGCAGGTTTGGAGGGGAAGATAATGGCTACACCTTC; CDR3 protein: CASRFGGEDNGYTF
clone size: -; D gene: -; J gene: TRBJ2-3; V gene: TRBV15; CDR3 DNA: TGTGCCACCAGCAGGAACCACGCACAGGGTCCAGATACGCAGTATTTT; CDR3 protein: CATSRNHAQGPDTQYF
clone size: -; D gene: TRBD1; J gene: TRBJ2-7; V gene: TRBV19; CDR3 DNA: TGTGCCAGTAGTATTTTCAGACAGGGGGTGATCGAGCAGTACTTC; CDR3 protein: CASSIFRQGVIEQYF
clone size: -; D gene: TRBD1; J gene: TRBJ2-2; V gene: TRBV2; CDR3 DNA: TGTGCCAGCAGAGAAACCGGGACAGACACCGGGGAGCTGTTTTTT; CDR3 protein: CASRETGTDTGELFF
clone size: -; D gene: -; J gene: TRBJ1-2; V gene: TRBV19; CDR3 DNA: TGTGCCAGTATGAACGGGAGAAGCTACACCTTC; CDR3 protein: CASMNGRSYTF
clone size: -; D gene: -; J gene: TRBJ1-1; V gene: TRBV4-1; CDR3 DNA: TGCGCCAGCAGCTACGACAAGAACACTGAAGCTTTCTTT; CDR3 protein: CASSYDKNTEAFF
clone size: -; D gene: -; J gene: TRBJ2-3; V gene: TRBV7-9; CDR3 DNA: TGTGCCAGCAGCCACCGACAGGTGGGGTATGGGACGCAGTATTTT; CDR3 protein: CASSHRQVGYGTQYF
clone size: once; D gene: -; J gene: TRBJ1-6; V gene: TRBV7-9; CDR3 DNA: TGTGCCAGCAGCTTGGACAGCCTGGGATCACCCCTCCACTTT; CDR3 protein: CASSLDSLGSPLHF
clone size: -; D gene: -; J gene: TRBJ1-2; V gene: TRBV6-6; CDR3 DNA: TGTGCCAGCAGGCCCTTTTCGGAGCTCCACTATGGCTACACCTTC; CDR3 protein: CASRPFSELHYGYTF
clone size: -; D gene: -; J gene: TRBJ1-1; V gene: TRBV5-1; CDR3 DNA: TGCGCCCCCCGCGGCGGGGGGGCAATAGGCACTGAAGCTTTCTTT; CDR3 protein: CAPRGGGAIGTEAFF
clone size: -; D gene: -; J gene: TRBJ2-1; V gene: TRBV27; CDR3 DNA: TGTGCCAGCAGTTTTGCAGGGACATCCTACAATGAGCAGTTCTTC; CDR3 protein: CASSFAGTSYNEQFF
clone size: once; D gene: TRBD2; J gene: TRBJ2-3; V gene: TRBV9; CDR3 DNA: TGTGCCAGCAGCCAAGGGACTAGCGTCGGTGGGGATACGCAGTATTTT; CDR3 protein: CASSQGTSVGGDTQYF
clone size: -; D gene: -; J gene: TRBJ1-1; V gene: TRBV5-1; CDR3 DNA: TGCGCCAGCAGCTTTACGGGGGGAGGAACTGAAGCTTTCTTT; CDR3 protein: CASSFTGGGTEAFF
clone size: few; D gene: -; J gene: TRBJ2-1; V gene: TRBV10-2; CDR3 DNA: TGCGCCAGCAGTTTCTCCCCAGGTCAAAATGAGCAGTTCTTC; CDR3 protein: CASSFSPGQNEQFF
clone size: once; D gene: -; J gene: TRBJ2-7; V gene: TRBV6-2/TRBV6-3; CDR3 DNA: TGTGCCAGCAGTTTCGGACAGCCGCTAGAGCAGTACTTC; CDR3 protein: CASSFGQPLEQYF